This T cell receptor (beta chain) was captured in a study of neurological immune-mediated disorders. The cDNA was generated by 5'RACE with 10-nucleotide random UMIs. Every sequencing run gave over 200 million TCR-beta sequences, taken from 15-18 subjects. TCRdb re-derived calls from the 5' RACE reads in MiXCR, one entry per CDR3 protein. The data hold 50,000 to 65,000 distinct CDR3 sequences, with 3% to 4.5% observed a single time. Regarding the study as a whole: The multiple sclerosis repertoire cluster showed no association with any clinical or MRI feature. The authors stated that larger cohorts are needed.

The V and J ends lost 0 bases and 5 bases respectively, with 15 bases between them. Per germline, CDR1 SGHRS and CDR2 YFSETQ. The CDR3 length is 16 residues. This clonotype has at least ten counts. Its cognate antigen is unknown. The TCR comes from a young man with multiple sclerosis. The chain links TRBV5-1 to TRBJ2-1, with a weak D call TRBD2 (6 bases). Sequencing used PBMCs. The CDR3 sequence: CASSLGLAGLNNEQFF. DNA for the CDR3: TGCGCCAGCAGCTTGGGGTTGGCGGGACTGAACAATGAGCAGTTCTTC.